These 8 T cell receptor beta chains were all obtained from the same sample, sequenced in a study of blood T cell repertoires in COVID-19. Clones were read by immunoSEQ multiplex PCR, and TCRdb kept only the in-frame ones, dropping some. The sample carries approximately 300,000 clones, 85% recorded once. Input material: PBMCs or T cells enriched from blood (not recorded which). The receptors shown here come from a woman in her twenties or thirties who had been exposed to COVID-19.

V is TRBV3-1 (or the pseudogene TRBV3-2) and J is TRBJ2-7; D is perhaps TRBD2 (5 bases). Germline CDR1 and CDR2: LGHDT and YNNKEL (reference sequence). The CDR3 extends over 12 amino acids. Trimming removed 4 bases from V and 3 bases from J, with 7 bases in between. The DNA for the CDR3 is TGTGCCAGCAGCCGCACTAGCTACGAGCAGTACTTC. This codes for CASSRTSYEQYF.

The chain has TRBV28 and TRBJ2-3; D remains ambiguous. Germline CDR1 MDHEN, CDR2 SYDVKM. CDR3 length: 14 amino acids. V lost 5 bases and J lost 2, with 11 bases in between. CDR3 region: CASSLVVVTDTQYF. In DNA form, the CDR3 reads TGTGCCAGCAGTCTAGTGGTGGTCACAGATACGCAGTATTTT.

This sequence joins TRBV7-9 and TRBJ1-2, with TRBD1 identical over 8 bases. Per the germline V gene, CDR1 is SEHNR and CDR2 is FQNEAQ (reference sequence). The ends lost 5 bases at V and 4 bases at J; junction bases unmatched: 9. There are 15 residues in the CDR3. CDR3 in amino acids: CASSPAGTGGYGYTF. The DNA of the CDR3 is TGTGCCAGCAGCCCTGCAGGGACAGGAGGCTATGGCTACACCTTC.

The chain joins TRBV27 to TRBJ1-2; possibly TRBD1 for D (5 bases). Trimming took off 7 bases at V and 4 bases at J, with 25 bases between the two ends. Germline V gives CDR1 MNHEY, CDR2 SMNVEV (reference sequence). The CDR3 contains 17 residues. The CDR3 region has the DNA TGTGCCAGCACCTCACTAGCCCCCCGGGGCGCAAGCTATGGCTACACCTTC. Its translation: CASTSLAPRGASYGYTF.

This chain connects TRBV30 to TRBJ1-4; TRBD1 agrees at 8 bases. The germline CDR1 and CDR2 sequences are GTSNPN and SVGIG (reference sequence). The CDR3 runs 15 residues. Germline trimming cut 2 bases from V and 3 bases from J; bases unmatched to any gene: 5. The DNA for the CDR3 is TGTGCCTGGAGTCTTTTACAGGGGGCTAATGAAAAACTGTTTTTT. Its translation: CAWSLLQGANEKLFF.

This sequence joins TRBV9 and TRBJ1-2, with a possible D match to TRBD1 (5 bases). This CDR3 has 14 amino acids. Trimming took 0 bases from V and 5 from J, leaving 11 bases between them. Germline loops: CDR1 SGDLS, CDR2 YYNGEE. CDR3 in DNA: TGTGCCAGCAGCGTAGGCAGGGCCCTTTATGGCTACACCTTC. This gives the protein CASSVGRALYGYTF. Full variable domain (rest looked up from reference TRBV9 and TRBJ1-2): DSGVTQTPKHLITATGQRVTLRCSPRSGDLSVYWYQQSLDQGLQFLIQYYNGEERAKGNILERFSAQQFPDLHSELNLSSLELGDSALYFCASSVGRALYGYTFGSGTRLTVV.

The table lists this clone with a count of one. V and J are TRBV4-1 and TRBJ2-2; 11 positions match TRBD2. Trimming cost V 0 bases and J 0 bases; bases outside gene matches: 9. Per the germline V gene, CDR1 is MGHRA and CDR2 is YSYEKL. This CDR3 has 20 amino acids. DNA for the CDR3: TGCGCCAGCAGCCAAGACCCTTCGGGGACTAGCGGAGCGAACACCGGGGAGCTGTTTTTT. Protein product: CASSQDPSGTSGANTGELFF.

The chain recombines TRBV7-9 with TRBJ1-4; 7 nucleotides align to TRBD1. Germline V gene lookup returns CDR1 SEHNR and CDR2 FQNEAQ (reference sequence). V shed 4 bases, J shed 8 bases, and the junction held 7 bases outside the gene matches. The CDR3 loop spans 14 amino acids. The CDR3 region is CASSYRDSQEKLFF. DNA of the CDR3: TGTGCCAGCAGCTACCGGGACAGTCAGGAAAAACTGTTTTTT. Looking up the rest from reference TRBV7-9 and TRBJ1-4 gives the full variable domain: DTGVSQNPRHKITKRGQNVTFRCDPISEHNRLYWYRQTLGQGPEFLTYFQNEAQLEKSRLLSDRFSAERPKGSFSTLEIQRTEQGDSAMYLCASSYRDSQEKLFFGSGTQLSVL.